This TCR beta chain was documented in a study of blood T cell repertoires in COVID-19. On the study more broadly: The samples span acute and convalescent COVID-19 from the United States, Italy and Spain. PBMCs, B-cell-depleted T cells, or T cells were the source of the cDNA or gDNA that made up the material.

The V gene end was trimmed by 4 bases and the J gene end by 5 bases; junction bases not matched to a gene: 6. From germline, CDR1 is SGHTA and CDR2 FQGTGA. The CDR3 is 15 amino acids. As processed by the authors: By means of reference gene primer amplification, nucleated cell counts were estimated. The data were produced by immunoSEQ multiplex PCR, yet TCRdb's version contains in-frame clones alone and is incomplete. The DNA was the basis for D and trimming; V, J and clone size are from that table. The sample includes nearly 40,000 clones, around nine tenths of them seen just once. Sequenced material: peripheral blood. The chain recombines TRBV7-3 with TRBJ2-1; TRBD2 aligns across 9 bases. The sequence was obtained from a woman aged 70-85 years with acute or convalescent COVID-19. The CDR3 here is CASSWAGGSHNEQFF. In DNA form, the CDR3 reads TGTGCCAGCAGCTGGGCGGGAGGGTCCCACAATGAGCAGTTCTTC.